This entry lists 21 T cell receptor beta chains sequenced from one sample in a study of CD8 T cells in Susac syndrome. With random hexamers, 0.5 to 1 ug RNA was reverse transcribed. MiXCR, applied by TCRdb to the immunoSEQ multiplex PCR reads, yields one record per CDR3 protein. This table has some 190,000 distinct CDR3 sequences, roughly 92% appearing once. The sample comprised CD4+ T cells from PBMCs. The receptors here all came from a human donor in good health.

The table lists this clonotype with a few counts. The J gene is TRBJ1-3, the V gene TRBV7-2; 7 bases match TRBD1. The trim removed 3 bases at V and 0 bases at J, leaving 5 bases unmatched. The CDR3 spans 16 residues. Germline V gene sequence: CDR1 SGHTA, CDR2 FQGNSA. The CDR3: CASSLGQLSSGNTIYF. The DNA for the CDR3 is TGTGCCAGCAGCTTGGGACAGCTCTCCTCTGGAAACACCATATATTTT.

This clonotype was counted a few times. The chain recombines TRBV18 with TRBJ1-2; no clear D. V was shortened by 4 bases and J by 4 bases, with 4 bases between the two germline ends. Germline V lookup: CDR1 KGHSH, CDR2 LQKENI. The CDR3 loop spans 11 amino acids. As DNA, the CDR3 is TGTGCCAGCTCACGTTCCTATGGCTACACCTTC. Amino acid sequence: CASSRSYGYTF. Based on the CDR3 plus reference TRBV18 and TRBJ1-2, the full variable domain is NAGVMQNPRHLVRRRGQEARLRCSPMKGHSHVYWYRQLPEEGLKFMVYLQKENIIDESGMPKERFSAEFPKEGPSILRIQQVVRGDSAAYFCASSRSYGYTFGSGTRLTVV.

A single count supports this clonotype. The J gene is TRBJ1-4, the V gene TRBV12-3 or TRBV12-4, with 8 bases aligning to TRBD1. After removal of 10 bases from V and 7 bases from J, the junction contained 5 bases not matched to a gene. The CDR3 loop spans 12 amino acids. The CDR3 spells CATRGLGEKLFF. CDR3 sequence (DNA): TGTGCCACCAGGGGGCTTGGTGAAAAACTGTTTTTT.

This clonotype was detected only once. The chain links TRBV29-1 to TRBJ1-6; possibly TRBD1 for D (5 bases). This CDR3 is built from 15 residues. Germline V gene data show CDR1 as SQVTM and CDR2 as ANQGSEA. V lost 6 bases and J lost 6, with 18 bases in between. CDR3 in amino acids: CSVSLAPGRNSPLHF. The CDR3 nucleotides read TGCAGCGTCTCCCTGGCCCCGGGACGTAATTCACCCCTCCACTTT.

The rearrangement uses TRBV6-5 and TRBJ2-1; D is perhaps TRBD2 (6 bases). The V end lost 5 bases, the J end lost 7 bases, and 15 bases lay between the germline ends. This CDR3 has 14 residues. Germline V CDR1 and CDR2: MNHEY, SVGAGI. CDR3 protein: CASSPLRGRNEQFF. In DNA form, the CDR3 reads TGTGCCAGCAGTCCCTTGCGGGGCCGTAATGAGCAGTTCTTC.

The V call is TRBV3-1, the J call TRBJ2-7; D is unresolved. Germline V CDR1 and CDR2: LGHDT, YNNKEL (reference sequence). This CDR3 spans 14 amino acids. V was pared by 1 base and J by 0 bases, with 7 bases between. The CDR3 nucleotides are TGTGCCAGCAGCCAAGTTTTTGTCTCCTACGAGCAGTACTTC. Protein product: CASSQVFVSYEQYF.

V and J are TRBV29-1 and TRBJ2-2, with D possibly being TRBD1 (5 bases). CDR3 length: 15 amino acids. V lost 4 bases to trimming and J lost 0 bases, with 12 bases between them. CDR1 is SQVTM, CDR2 ANQGSEA, per germline. CDR3 region: CSVARQKTNTGELFF. As DNA, the CDR3 is TGCAGCGTTGCAAGACAGAAGACGAACACCGGGGAGCTGTTTTTT.

J is TRBJ2-5 and V is TRBV14; 8 bases agree with TRBD2. CDR1 is SGHDN and CDR2 is FVKESK in the germline V gene. V dropped 3 bases and J dropped 2; count of bases not matched to a gene: 11. The CDR3 is made up of 17 amino acids. The CDR3, as DNA: TGTGCCAGCAGCCATCGCCGAGGGAGCGGGGGACAAGAGACCCAGTACTTC. Protein: CASSHRRGSGGQETQYF.

The chain links TRBV19 to TRBJ1-1; possible D gene TRBD1, 5 bases. The CDR3 is 16 amino acids. From germline, CDR1 is LNHDA and CDR2 SQIVND (reference sequence). V dropped 6 bases and J dropped 0 bases, with 17 bases sitting between them. The CDR3 region is CASSLGVRGMNTEAFF. The CDR3, as DNA: TGTGCCAGTAGCCTCGGGGTGCGGGGGATGAACACTGAAGCTTTCTTT.

The CDR3 region is CASIWRRSYNEQFF. CDR3 nucleotide sequence: TGTGCCAGCATTTGGAGACGCTCCTACAATGAGCAGTTCTTC. The J gene is TRBJ2-1, the V gene TRBV21-1. TRBV21-1 is described as a pseudogene. The CDR3 runs 14 residues.

V and J are TRBV29-1 and TRBJ1-1; D is unresolved. Germline lookup yields CDR1 SQVTM and CDR2 ANQGSEA. The CDR3 is 13 residues long. V was pared by 3 bases and J by 2 bases, with 10 bases between. The CDR3: CSVENSPNTEAFF. The CDR3 nucleotides are TGCAGCGTTGAGAACAGCCCTAACACTGAAGCTTTCTTT.

This chain uses TRBV4-2 with TRBJ2-3, with D possibly matching TRBD2 (7 bases). The germline CDR1 and CDR2 sequences are LGHNA and YNFKEQ. The germline V and J ends were trimmed by 0 bases and 5 bases, with 27 bases remaining between them. CDR3 length equals 20 residues. This CDR3 is CASSQEPLRPWGGPRDTQYF. CDR3 in DNA: TGTGCCAGCAGCCAAGAACCCTTACGTCCCTGGGGGGGGCCGAGAGATACGCAGTATTTT.

This rearrangement joins TRBV2 to TRBJ2-1, with 8 bases identical to TRBD1. The CDR3 runs 15 residues. Germline V lookup: CDR1 SNHLY, CDR2 FYNNEI. V was clipped by 5 bases and J by 5 bases; unmatched bases: 8. Here the CDR3 reads CASSLDRVGHNEQFF. The CDR3 region has the DNA TGTGCCAGCAGTCTGGACAGGGTTGGGCACAATGAGCAGTTCTTC.

With respect to this clonotype: At one end, the junction sequence differs from germline, possibly due to a read error. The genes are TRBV5-1 and TRBJ1-1, with a tentative D call TRBD1 (6 bases). This CDR3 is 15 amino acids long. In germline, CDR1 is SGHRS, CDR2 YFSETQ. CDR3 sequence: CANSPNRVGNTEAFF. DNA of the CDR3: TGCGCCAACAGCCCTAACAGGGTAGGGAACACTGAAGCTTTCTTT.

This chain connects TRBV10-3 to TRBJ2-2; no clear D. This CDR3 region has 15 residues. The V and J ends lost 4 bases and 6 bases respectively, with 15 bases between them. The germline V gene encodes CDR1 ENHRY and CDR2 SYGVKD. The chain's CDR3 is CAISGMGSLSGELFF. CDR3 nucleotide sequence: TGTGCCATCAGTGGAATGGGCAGTCTATCCGGGGAGCTGTTTTTT.

The J gene is TRBJ2-7, the V gene TRBV29-1, with D hard to call. The CDR3 extends over 12 amino acids. Per germline, CDR1 SQVTM and CDR2 ANQGSEA. Deletions cut 3 bases from V and 3 bases from J, with 9 bases between. The CDR3 nucleotides are TGCAGCGTTGACGACGACGGCTACGAGCAGTACTTC. This translates into CSVDDDGYEQYF.

In this sample, this clonotype turned up once. The V call is TRBV29-1, the J call TRBJ1-2; weak D call: TRBD1 (5 bases). Trimming removed 2 bases from V and 8 bases from J, with 18 bases in between. In germline, CDR1 is SQVTM, CDR2 ANQGSEA. CDR3 length: 14 amino acids. The CDR3 region has the DNA TGCAGCGTTGAACCCTCACCGGGACCCGCGGGCTACACCTTC. This translates into CSVEPSPGPAGYTF.

The rearrangement uses TRBV5-1 and TRBJ2-7, with D perhaps being TRBD1 or TRBD2 (5 bases each). CDR3 size: 13 residues. The V and J ends lost 4 bases and 9 bases respectively, with 17 bases between them. Germline V gene lookup returns CDR1 SGHRS and CDR2 YFSETQ. The CDR3 region has the DNA TGCGCCAGCAGCGGGACCGGATTTGTAGCGCAGTACTTC. It specifies CASSGTGFVAQYF.

V usage is TRBV27 and J usage is TRBJ1-1, with 7 bases fitting TRBD1. V lost 3 bases, J lost 1 base, and 5 bases stayed unmatched. Germline lookup yields CDR1 MNHEY and CDR2 SMNVEV (reference sequence). The CDR3 is 15 residues long. CDR3: CASSLPDRANTEAFF. In DNA form, the CDR3 reads TGTGCCAGCAGTTTGCCAGACAGGGCGAACACTGAAGCTTTCTTT.

This chain uses TRBV4-2 with TRBJ2-1, with TRBD2 matching 9 bases. Germline loops: CDR1 LGHNA, CDR2 YNFKEQ. The CDR3 length is 16 residues. With V trimmed by 1 base and J by 7 bases, 8 bases remained unmatched. As DNA, the CDR3 is TGTGCCAGCAGCCAAGGGGCTAGCGGGGCGGGAAATGAGCAGTTCTTC. This sequence encodes CASSQGASGAGNEQFF.

The J gene is TRBJ1-1, the V gene TRBV9; TRBD1 might be the D (5 bases). V lost 6 bases, J lost 6 bases, and 21 bases lay in between. The CDR3 has 15 residues. Germline CDR1 and CDR2: SGDLS and YYNGEE. This CDR3 is CASTLGESPASEAFF. The CDR3, as DNA: TGTGCCAGCACCTTAGGGGAGTCACCCGCGTCTGAAGCTTTCTTT.